These 6 T cell receptor beta chains came from one sample sequenced in a study of T cell changes during pregnancy in multiple sclerosis. Only in-frame clones appear in the TCRdb table, and some are missing; sequencing was by immunoSEQ multiplex PCR. The sample includes roughly 90,000 clones, roughly 91% of them seen just once. The material was peripheral blood, obtained in the first trimester of pregnancy. The receptor source for this set is a female donor with multiple sclerosis, enrolled in a pregnancy study.

The chain is built from TRBV6-6 and TRBJ1-2; a possible D gene is TRBD1 (5 bases). The CDR3 loop spans 11 amino acids. Trimming took off 6 bases at V and 8 bases at J, with 10 bases between the two ends. CDR1 and CDR2 from the germline V gene are MNHNY and SVGAGI (reference sequence). The CDR3 reads CASRGLVGYTF. CDR3 sequence (DNA): TGTGCCAGCAGGGGGCTTGTCGGCTACACCTTC.

The chain recombines TRBV9 with TRBJ2-1; 12 nucleotides align to TRBD2. The CDR3 loop spans 15 amino acids. V dropped 0 bases and J dropped 9; count of bases not matched to a gene: 4. Germline V gene sequence: CDR1 SGDLS, CDR2 YYNGEE. CDR3 in amino acids: CASSVGLAGGVEQFF. The CDR3 coding sequence is TGTGCCAGCAGCGTAGGCCTAGCGGGGGGGGTTGAGCAGTTCTTC. Full variable domain (missing parts from reference TRBV9 and TRBJ2-1): DSGVTQTPKHLITATGQRVTLRCSPRSGDLSVYWYQQSLDQGLQFLIQYYNGEERAKGNILERFSAQQFPDLHSELNLSSLELGDSALYFCASSVGLAGGVEQFFGPGTRLTVL.

The rearrangement links TRBV9 to TRBJ1-2; 10 bases map to TRBD1. Germline loops: CDR1 SGDLS, CDR2 YYNGEE. The CDR3 spans 15 residues. V dropped 3 bases and J dropped 4; count of bases not matched to a gene: 6. CDR3 in DNA: TGTGCCAGCAGCGACGGGACAGGGGACATCTATGGCTACACCTTC. Translating gives CASSDGTGDIYGYTF.

The rearrangement links TRBV15 to TRBJ1-2; no clear D gene. In germline, CDR1 is LNHNV, CDR2 YYDKDF (reference sequence). CDR3 size: 12 residues. V was shortened by 2 bases and J by 4 bases, with 5 bases between the two germline ends. In DNA form, the CDR3 reads TGTGCCACCAGCAGACAACTCTATGGCTACACCTTC. It translates to CATSRQLYGYTF.

This clone was found once. The chain combines TRBV29-1 with TRBJ2-5; D is possibly TRBD2 (5 bases). This CDR3 contains 13 residues. V was shortened by 7 bases and J by 0 bases, with 12 bases between the two germline ends. Germline CDR1 and CDR2: SQVTM and ANQGSEA. CDR3 DNA: TGCAGCGCCGTACTAGGGTACCAAGAGACCCAGTACTTC. Translating gives CSAVLGYQETQYF.

The V call is TRBV7-9, the J call TRBJ1-1; 8 bases agree with TRBD1. Germline V gene lookup returns CDR1 SEHNR and CDR2 FQNEAQ (reference sequence). V lost 5 bases, J lost 4 bases, and 9 bases stayed unmatched. There are 15 residues in the CDR3. In DNA form, the CDR3 reads TGTGCCAGCAGCCTTGACCCCACAGGGGGCACTGAAGCTTTCTTT. Its protein is CASSLDPTGGTEAFF.